The 16 T cell receptor beta chains reported below all come from one sample, sequenced in a study of T cell responses to AZD1222 COVID-19 vaccine. The method was immunoSEQ multiplex PCR; TCRdb's version includes in-frame clones alone and lacks a portion of them. The repertoire has roughly 140,000 clones, 90% to 95% of them found once; the top ten carry about 1.3%. Material: peripheral blood, obtained on day 0 of AZD1222 vaccination. The receptors derive from an adult in good health.

The rearrangement joins TRBV28 to TRBJ1-2, with a weak D call TRBD1 (5 bases). Germline CDR1 MDHEN, CDR2 SYDVKM. This CDR3 is 14 amino acids long. V was shortened by 6 bases and J by 5 bases, with 16 bases between the two germline ends. The CDR3 here is CASRGLSPAYGYTF. The CDR3 nucleotides read TGTGCCAGCAGGGGGCTGTCTCCAGCTTATGGCTACACCTTC.

The rearrangement links TRBV2 to TRBJ1-3; no clear D. V was cut by 0 bases and J by 0 bases, with 12 bases left in between. The CDR3 is made up of 17 amino acids. CDR1 and CDR2 (germline): SNHLY, FYNNEI. The CDR3 coding sequence is TGTGCCAGCAGTGAAGCGCTTCCAGGATTCTCTGGAAACACCATATATTTT. Its protein is CASSEALPGFSGNTIYF.

This clone has only a few counts. The rearrangement joins TRBV3-1 (or the pseudogene TRBV3-2) to TRBJ2-1; the D gene is possibly TRBD2 (6 bases). The CDR3 consists of 15 residues. Deletions cut 4 bases from V and 4 bases from J, with 14 bases between. Germline CDR1 LGHDT, CDR2 YNNKEL (reference sequence). DNA for the CDR3: TGTGCCAGCAGCCCTTTCAGGACTACATACAATGAGCAGTTCTTC. Translated, it gives CASSPFRTTYNEQFF.

This sequence joins TRBV18 and TRBJ1-4, with D possibly being TRBD1 (5 bases). This CDR3 has 14 amino acids. V lost 3 bases and J lost 0, with 5 bases in between. Germline V gives CDR1 KGHSH, CDR2 LQKENI. The CDR3 nucleotides read TGTGCCAGCTCACCGACAGCAACTAATGAAAAACTGTTTTTT. This encodes CASSPTATNEKLFF.

The genes are TRBV29-1 and TRBJ2-2; 12 bases align to TRBD2. The CDR3 totals 16 residues. Trimming removed 4 bases from V and 4 bases from J; junction bases left unmatched: 7. Germline V gene lookup returns CDR1 SQVTM and CDR2 ANQGSEA. For the CDR3, the DNA is TGCAGCGTTGTGGAGACTAGCGGGAGAAGCACCGGGGAGCTGTTTTTT. Protein: CSVVETSGRSTGELFF.

The chain links TRBV11-3 to TRBJ1-4; 9 nucleotides line up with TRBD1. CDR1 is SGHNT and CDR2 is YENEEA in the germline V gene. With V trimmed by 1 base and J by 4 bases, 16 bases remained unmatched. The CDR3 sequence is 20 residues long. The CDR3 coding sequence is TGTGCCAGCAGCTTAGGGGGACAGGGAGGGATGCGGGATGATAATGAAAAACTGTTTTTT. This codes for CASSLGGQGGMRDDNEKLFF.

As to this clone: Other DNA sequences in the sample encode the same CDR3. The chain recombines TRBV14 with TRBJ1-3, with D perhaps matching TRBD1 (5 bases). Germline CDR1 and CDR2: SGHDN and FVKESK. Between the trimmed V and J ends, which lost 4 bases and 3 bases, there was a span of 10 bases. There are 14 residues in the CDR3. CDR3: CASSLRGFGNTIYF. CDR3 sequence (DNA): TGTGCCAGCAGCCTTAGGGGATTTGGAAACACCATATATTTT.

This clone is a singleton in its sample. V and J are TRBV19 and TRBJ2-1, with 11 bases fitting TRBD1. The CDR3 contains 14 residues. Trimming removed 9 bases from V and 7 bases from J; junction bases left unmatched: 8. Germline V lookup: CDR1 LNHDA, CDR2 SQIVND (reference sequence). CDR3 amino acids: CASLGTGGWNEQFF. In DNA form, the CDR3 reads TGTGCCAGCCTCGGGACAGGGGGTTGGAATGAGCAGTTCTTC.

The gene calls are TRBV19 and TRBJ1-5; TRBD1 aligns across 10 bases. V trimming: 0 bases; J trimming: 4 bases; junction bases outside the gene matches: 12. The germline gives CDR1 LNHDA, CDR2 SQIVND (reference sequence). The CDR3 is 19 residues long. CDR3 loop: CASSIDHRTRDRGNQPQHF. In DNA form, the CDR3 reads TGTGCCAGTAGTATAGATCATAGAACCAGGGACAGGGGAAATCAGCCCCAGCATTTT.

The chain links TRBV18 to TRBJ1-4; D gene unclear. V was shortened by 2 bases and J by 3 bases, with 10 bases between the two germline ends. This CDR3 is 15 amino acids long. Germline-derived CDR1 and CDR2 are KGHSH and LQKENI. This CDR3 reads CASSPAGVPNEKLFF. Here the CDR3 DNA reads TGTGCCAGCTCACCAGCGGGAGTGCCTAATGAAAAACTGTTTTTT.

This chain joins TRBV21-1 and TRBJ2-7; TRBD2 is the table's D call and was not checked against the DNA. TRBV21-1 is tagged as a pseudogene. CDR3 size: 16 residues. CDR3 protein: CASSPPGLAGPYEQYV. The CDR3 nucleotides are TGTGCCAGCAGCCCCCCGGGACTAGCGGGCCCCTACGAGCAGTACGTC.

This clone was seen once. This rearrangement joins TRBV5-1 to TRBJ2-6; D is ambiguous. V was clipped by 4 bases and J by 0 bases, with 11 bases between them. Germline V gene lookup returns CDR1 SGHRS and CDR2 YFSETQ. This CDR3 comprises 16 residues. The CDR3 DNA is TGCGCCAGCAGCGTCGACGCAAACTCTGGGGCCAACGTCCTGACTTTC. It is translated as CASSVDANSGANVLTF. Combining the CDR3 with reference TRBV5-1 and TRBJ2-6 gives the whole variable domain KAGVTQTPRYLIKTRGQQVTLSCSPISGHRSVSWYQQTPGQGLQFLFEYFSETQRNKGNFPGRFSGRQFSNSRSEMNVSTLELGDSALYLCASSVDANSGANVLTFGAGSRLTVL.

This clone was counted between two and nine times. The genes are TRBV3-1 (or the pseudogene TRBV3-2) and TRBJ2-5, with 15 positions matching TRBD2. The V gene's germline CDR1 is LGHDT and CDR2 YNNKEL (reference sequence). Trimming cost V 4 bases and J 3 bases; bases outside gene matches: 3. This CDR3 is 16 amino acids long. CDR3 nucleotides: TGTGCCAGCAGCCCTGGGACTAGCGGGGGGAAAGAGACCCAGTACTTC. Encoded protein: CASSPGTSGGKETQYF.

V usage is TRBV5-6 and J usage is TRBJ1-5; TRBD1 is a possible D gene (5 bases). The CDR3 sequence is 14 residues long. Trimming pared 1 base from V and 3 bases from J, leaving 8 bases between. Germline V gene sequence: CDR1 SGHDT, CDR2 YYEEEE. CDR3 protein: CASSLMGVNQPQHF. The CDR3 bases are TGTGCCAGCAGCTTGATGGGGGTCAATCAGCCCCAGCATTTT. Full variable domain (missing parts from reference TRBV5-6 and TRBJ1-5): DAGVTQSPTHLIKTRGQQVTLRCSPKSGHDTVSWYQQALGQGPQFIFQYYEEEERQRGNFPDRFSGHQFPNYSSELNVNALLLGDSALYLCASSLMGVNQPQHFGDGTRLSIL.

This clone has a single count. V usage is TRBV5-6 and J usage is TRBJ2-3; D is uncertain. There are 12 residues in the CDR3. Germline V gives CDR1 SGHDT, CDR2 YYEEEE. V was cut by 4 bases and J by 6 bases, with 9 bases left in between. CDR3 nucleotide sequence: TGTGCCAGCAGCCGACCACCCGATACGCAGTATTTT. It specifies CASSRPPDTQYF.

Of note for this clone: Other DNA sequences in this specimen translate into the identical CDR3. The chain couples TRBV18 to TRBJ1-1; a possible D gene is TRBD1 (5 bases). The V and J ends lost 2 bases and 1 base respectively, with 8 bases between them. This CDR3 region has 14 residues. Germline V CDR1 and CDR2: KGHSH, LQKENI. DNA of the CDR3: TGTGCCAGCTCACCAGGTGGGGGGAACACTGAAGCTTTCTTT. Protein: CASSPGGGNTEAFF.